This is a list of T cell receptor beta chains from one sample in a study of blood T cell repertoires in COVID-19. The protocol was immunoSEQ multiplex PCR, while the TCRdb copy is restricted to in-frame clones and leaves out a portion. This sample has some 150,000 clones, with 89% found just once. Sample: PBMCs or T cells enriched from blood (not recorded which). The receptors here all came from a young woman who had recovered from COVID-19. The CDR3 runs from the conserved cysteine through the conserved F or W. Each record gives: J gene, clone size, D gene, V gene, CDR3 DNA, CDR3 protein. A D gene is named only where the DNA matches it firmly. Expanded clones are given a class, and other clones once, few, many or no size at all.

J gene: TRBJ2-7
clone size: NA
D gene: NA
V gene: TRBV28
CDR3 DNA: TGTGCCAGCAGTTTAAACACAGGGTCCCCGAGCTCCTACGAGCAGTACTTC
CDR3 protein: CASSLNTGSPSSYEQYF

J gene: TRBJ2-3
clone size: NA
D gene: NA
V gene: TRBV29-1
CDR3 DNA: TGCAGCCAACGGCCGGCGGGAAACCCAGATACGCAGTATTTT
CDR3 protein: CSQRPAGNPDTQYF

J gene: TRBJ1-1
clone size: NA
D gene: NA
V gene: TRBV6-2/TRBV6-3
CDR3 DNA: TGTGCCAGCAGTTTATTGACAGGGAACACTGAAGCTTTCTTT
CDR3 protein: CASSLLTGNTEAFF

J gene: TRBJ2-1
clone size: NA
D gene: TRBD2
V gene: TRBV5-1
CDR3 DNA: TGCGCCAGCAGCGGCCCGGGACTAGCGGGAGGGCCTGAGCAGTTCTTC
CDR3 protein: CASSGPGLAGGPEQFF

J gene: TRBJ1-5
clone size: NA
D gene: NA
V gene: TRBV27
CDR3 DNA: TGTGCCAGCAGTTTGGTCTCCTGGGGGGGGTATAGCAATCAGCCCCAGCATTTT
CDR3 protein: CASSLVSWGGYSNQPQHF

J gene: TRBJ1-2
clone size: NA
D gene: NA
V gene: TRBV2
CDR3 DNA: TGTGCCAGCAGTAAGGGGGTTGACTATGGCTACACCTTC
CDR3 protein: CASSKGVDYGYTF

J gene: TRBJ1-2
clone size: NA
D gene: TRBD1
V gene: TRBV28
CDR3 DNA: TGTGCCAGCAGTCTCACCACCGGGACAGCTAACTATGGCTACACCTTC
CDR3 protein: CASSLTTGTANYGYTF

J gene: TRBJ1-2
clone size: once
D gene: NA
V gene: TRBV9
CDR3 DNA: TGTGCCAGCAGCGTAGCCCAGGGCCCGTCCGGCTACACCTTC
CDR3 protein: CASSVAQGPSGYTF

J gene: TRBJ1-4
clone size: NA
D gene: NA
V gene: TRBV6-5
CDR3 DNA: TGTGCCAGCAGTTTTTCCGGCCTGGAGGAAAAACTGTTTTTT
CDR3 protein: CASSFSGLEEKLFF

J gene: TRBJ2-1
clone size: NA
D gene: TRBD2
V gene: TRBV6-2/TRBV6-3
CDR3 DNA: TGTGCCAGCAGTTTACTAGCGGAACCCAACAATGAGCAGTTCTTC
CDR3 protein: CASSLLAEPNNEQFF

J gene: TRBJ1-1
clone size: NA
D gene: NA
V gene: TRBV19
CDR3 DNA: TGTGCCAGTAGTACGTCGCGGATGAACACTGAAGCTTTCTTT
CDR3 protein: CASSTSRMNTEAFF

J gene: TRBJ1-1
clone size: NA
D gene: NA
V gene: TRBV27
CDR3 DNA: TGTGCCAGCAGTTGGTTGACAGCGAACACTGAAGCTTTCTTT
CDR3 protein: CASSWLTANTEAFF

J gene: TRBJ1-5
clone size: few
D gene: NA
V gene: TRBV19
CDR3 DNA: TGTGCCAGTAGTGGGCAGGGCATTCAGCCCCAGCATTTT
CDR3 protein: CASSGQGIQPQHF

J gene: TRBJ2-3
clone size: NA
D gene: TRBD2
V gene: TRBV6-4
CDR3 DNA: TGTGCCAGCAGTGACTCGACTCGGGAGGCGGTAGATACGCAGTATTTT
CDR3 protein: CASSDSTREAVDTQYF

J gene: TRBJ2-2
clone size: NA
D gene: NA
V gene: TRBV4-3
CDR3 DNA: TGCGCCAGCAGCCAAAGGTCCCGCGGGACCGGGGAGCTGTTTTTT
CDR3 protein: CASSQRSRGTGELFF

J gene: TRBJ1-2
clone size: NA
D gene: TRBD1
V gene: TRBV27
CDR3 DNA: TGTGCCAGCAGCCACTACCCCCGGGACAGCTCCTATGGCTACACCTTC
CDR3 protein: CASSHYPRDSSYGYTF

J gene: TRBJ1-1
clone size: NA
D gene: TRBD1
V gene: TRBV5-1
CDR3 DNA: TGCGCCAGCAGCTTCAGGCAGGGGGCTCAAGCTTTCTTT
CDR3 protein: CASSFRQGAQAFF

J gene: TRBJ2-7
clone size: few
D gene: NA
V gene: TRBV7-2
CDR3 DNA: TGTGCCAGCACCGCCGGCGGGCTAGTATCCTACGAGCAGTACTTC
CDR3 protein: CASTAGGLVSYEQYF

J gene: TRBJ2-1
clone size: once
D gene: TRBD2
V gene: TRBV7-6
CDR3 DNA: TGTGCCAGCACGTCCGGGACTAGTGAGCAGTTCTTC
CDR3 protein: CASTSGTSEQFF

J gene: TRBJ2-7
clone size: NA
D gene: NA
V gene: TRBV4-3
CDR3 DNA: TGCGCCAGCAGCCAAGTAGGGTACAGGGACTACGAGCAGTACTTC
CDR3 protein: CASSQVGYRDYEQYF

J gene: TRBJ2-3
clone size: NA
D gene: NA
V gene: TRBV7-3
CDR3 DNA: TGTGCCAGCAGCTTATTAGGACTCGCCACAGATACGCAGTATTTT
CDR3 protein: CASSLLGLATDTQYF

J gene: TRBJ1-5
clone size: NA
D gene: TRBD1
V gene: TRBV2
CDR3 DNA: TGTGCCAGCACCACAGACAGGGGGAATCAGCCCCAGCATTTT
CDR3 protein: CASTTDRGNQPQHF

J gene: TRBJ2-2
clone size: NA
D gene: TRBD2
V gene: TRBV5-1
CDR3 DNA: TGCGCCAGCAGCTTAGTGATTGGTAGCGGGAGTACCGGGGAGCTGTTTTTT
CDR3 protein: CASSLVIGSGSTGELFF

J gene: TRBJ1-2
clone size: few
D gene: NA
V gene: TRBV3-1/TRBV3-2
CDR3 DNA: TGTGCCAGCCGAAGTGAGGGTTCTAACTATGGCTACACCTTC
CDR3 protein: CASRSEGSNYGYTF

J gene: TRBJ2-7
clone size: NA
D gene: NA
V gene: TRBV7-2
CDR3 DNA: TGTGCCACAAGGCCCAGCGGAGCCTACGAGCAGTACTTC
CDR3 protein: CATRPSGAYEQYF

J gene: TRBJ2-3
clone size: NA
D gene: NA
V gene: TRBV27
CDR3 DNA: TGTGCCAGCAGTTTATCCCGACCCAGGAGGGAGGTAGATACGCAGTATTTT
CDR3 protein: CASSLSRPRREVDTQYF

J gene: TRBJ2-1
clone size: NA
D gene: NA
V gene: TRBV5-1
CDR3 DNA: TGCGCCAGCAGGAGCAGCGGCGACGGGCGGCAGTTCTTC
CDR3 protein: CASRSSGDGRQFF

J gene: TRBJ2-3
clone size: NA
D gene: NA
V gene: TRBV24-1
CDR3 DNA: TGTGCCACCAGTCCTGGGGGCAGTCTTACAGATACGCAGTATTTT
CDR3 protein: CATSPGGSLTDTQYF

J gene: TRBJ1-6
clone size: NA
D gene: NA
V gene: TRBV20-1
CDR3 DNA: TGCAGTGCTAGTGAAGCGGGAGAGACGGGGCGATATAATTCACCCCTCCACTTT
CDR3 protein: CSASEAGETGRYNSPLHF

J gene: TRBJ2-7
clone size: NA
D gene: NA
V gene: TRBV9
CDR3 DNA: TGTGCCAGCAGCGTAGGGCAGGGTACCTACGAGCAGTACTTC
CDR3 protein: CASSVGQGTYEQYF

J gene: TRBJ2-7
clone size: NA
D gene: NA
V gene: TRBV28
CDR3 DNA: TGTGCCAGCAGTTTACGACGGAGACCCTACGAGCAGTACTTC
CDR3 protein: CASSLRRRPYEQYF

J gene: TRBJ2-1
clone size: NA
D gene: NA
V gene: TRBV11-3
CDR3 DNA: TGTGCCAGCAGCTTAGATAGCCGGGATGAGCAGTTCTTC
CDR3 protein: CASSLDSRDEQFF

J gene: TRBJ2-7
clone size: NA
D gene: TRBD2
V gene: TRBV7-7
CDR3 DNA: TGTGCTAGCAGCTTAGCGCCCGGGACTAACTACGAGCAGTACTTC
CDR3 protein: CASSLAPGTNYEQYF

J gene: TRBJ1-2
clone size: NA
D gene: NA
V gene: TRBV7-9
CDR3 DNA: TGTGCCAGCAGCTTAGACAGGCTATATGGCTACACCTTC
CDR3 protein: CASSLDRLYGYTF

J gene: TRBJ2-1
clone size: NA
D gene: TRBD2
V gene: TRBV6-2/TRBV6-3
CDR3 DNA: TGTGCCAGCAGTTACCGAGCTGGAGCGGGAGGGCACAATGAGCAGTTCTTC
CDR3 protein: CASSYRAGAGGHNEQFF

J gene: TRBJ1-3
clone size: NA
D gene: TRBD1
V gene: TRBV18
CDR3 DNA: TGTGCCAGCTCCCTGGGACAGGGCTCTGGAAACACCATATATTTT
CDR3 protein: CASSLGQGSGNTIYF

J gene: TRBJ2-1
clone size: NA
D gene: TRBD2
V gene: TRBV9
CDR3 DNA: TGTGCCAGCAGCCCCGTGGGACTAGCGGCTTACAATGAGCAGTTCTTC
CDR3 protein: CASSPVGLAAYNEQFF

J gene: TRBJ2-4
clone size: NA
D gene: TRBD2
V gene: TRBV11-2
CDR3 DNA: TGTGCCAGCAGCTCAAGTGGGACTAGCGGGAAACTAGCCAAAAACATTCAGTACTTC
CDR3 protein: CASSSSGTSGKLAKNIQYF

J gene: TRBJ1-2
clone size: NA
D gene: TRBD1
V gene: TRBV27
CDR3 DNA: TGTGCCAGAGAGACAGGGGCGGGCTATGGCTACACCTTC
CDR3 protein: CARETGAGYGYTF

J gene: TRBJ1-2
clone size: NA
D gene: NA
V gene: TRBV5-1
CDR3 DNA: TGCGCCAGCAGCCCGGGATCTGGGGGCGGTGGCTACACCTTC
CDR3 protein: CASSPGSGGGGYTF

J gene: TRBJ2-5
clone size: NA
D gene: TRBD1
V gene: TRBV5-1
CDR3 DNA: TGCGCCAGCAGCTTGGGACAGGGGGGACAAGAGACCCAGTACTTC
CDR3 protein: CASSLGQGGQETQYF

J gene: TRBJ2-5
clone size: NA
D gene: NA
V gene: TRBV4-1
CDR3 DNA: TGCGCCAGCAGCCAAGTCCTCGGGGAGACCCAGTACTTC
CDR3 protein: CASSQVLGETQYF

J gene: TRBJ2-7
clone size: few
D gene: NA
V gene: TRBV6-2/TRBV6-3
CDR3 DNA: TGTGCCAGCAGTCCGCGTGGAGGGCTCTCCTACGAGCAGTACTTC
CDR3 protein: CASSPRGGLSYEQYF

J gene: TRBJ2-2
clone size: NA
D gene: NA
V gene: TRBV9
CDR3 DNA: TGTGCCAGCGCGGGCGTTGAGCGACCGAACACCGGGGAGCTGTTTTTT
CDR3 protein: CASAGVERPNTGELFF

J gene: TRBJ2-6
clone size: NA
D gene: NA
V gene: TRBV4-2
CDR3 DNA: TGTGCCAGCAGCCAGGAACAGGCCTCTGGGGCCAACGTCCTGACTTTC
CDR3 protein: CASSQEQASGANVLTF